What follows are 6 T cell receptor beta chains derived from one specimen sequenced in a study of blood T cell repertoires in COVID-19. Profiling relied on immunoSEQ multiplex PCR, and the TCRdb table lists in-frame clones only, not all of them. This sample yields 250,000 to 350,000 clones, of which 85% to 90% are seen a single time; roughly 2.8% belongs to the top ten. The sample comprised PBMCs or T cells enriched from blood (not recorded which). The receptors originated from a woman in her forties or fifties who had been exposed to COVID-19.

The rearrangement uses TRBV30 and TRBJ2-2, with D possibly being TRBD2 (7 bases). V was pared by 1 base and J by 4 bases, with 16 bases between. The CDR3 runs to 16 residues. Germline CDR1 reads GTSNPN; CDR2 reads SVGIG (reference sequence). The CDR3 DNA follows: TGTGCCTGGAGTGGGTCGAGGGGGGGCCCCACCGGGGAGCTGTTTTTT. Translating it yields CAWSGSRGGPTGELFF.

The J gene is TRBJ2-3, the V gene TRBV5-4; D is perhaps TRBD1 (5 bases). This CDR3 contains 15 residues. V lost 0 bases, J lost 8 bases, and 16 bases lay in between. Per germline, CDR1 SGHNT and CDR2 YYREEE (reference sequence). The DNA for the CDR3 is TGTGCCAGCAGCTTGGAGGACATCCAACGAGGTACGCAGTATTTT. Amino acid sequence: CASSLEDIQRGTQYF. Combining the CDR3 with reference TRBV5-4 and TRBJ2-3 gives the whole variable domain ETGVTQSPTHLIKTRGQQVTLRCSSQSGHNTVSWYQQALGQGPQFIFQYYREEENGRGNFPPRFSGLQFPNYSSELNVNALELDDSALYLCASSLEDIQRGTQYFGPGTRLTVL.

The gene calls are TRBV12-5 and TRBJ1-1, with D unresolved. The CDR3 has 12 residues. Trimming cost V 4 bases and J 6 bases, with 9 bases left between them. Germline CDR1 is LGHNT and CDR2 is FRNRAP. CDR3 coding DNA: TGTGCTAGTGGTTCCGGTGGTTCTGAAGCTTTCTTT. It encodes CASGSGGSEAFF.

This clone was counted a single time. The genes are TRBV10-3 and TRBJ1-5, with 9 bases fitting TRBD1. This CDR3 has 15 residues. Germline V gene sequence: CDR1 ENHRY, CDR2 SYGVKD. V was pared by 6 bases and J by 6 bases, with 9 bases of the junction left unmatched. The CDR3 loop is CAISQQTGGAQPQHF. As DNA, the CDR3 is TGTGCCATCAGCCAACAGACAGGGGGTGCTCAGCCCCAGCATTTT.

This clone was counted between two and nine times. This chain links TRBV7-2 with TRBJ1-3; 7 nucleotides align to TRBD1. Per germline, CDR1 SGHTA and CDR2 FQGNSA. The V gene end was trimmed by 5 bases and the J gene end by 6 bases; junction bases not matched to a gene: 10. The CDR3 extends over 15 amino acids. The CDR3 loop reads CASSVGQTWANTIYF. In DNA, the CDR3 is TGTGCCAGCAGCGTGGGACAGACTTGGGCAAACACCATATATTTT.

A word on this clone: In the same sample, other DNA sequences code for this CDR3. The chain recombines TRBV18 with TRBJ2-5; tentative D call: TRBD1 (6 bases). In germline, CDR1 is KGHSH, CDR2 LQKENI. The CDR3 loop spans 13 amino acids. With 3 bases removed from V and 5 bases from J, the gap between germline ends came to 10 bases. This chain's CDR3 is CASSPGAVETQYF. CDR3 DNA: TGTGCCAGCTCACCGGGGGCCGTGGAGACCCAGTACTTC.